The 30 T cell receptor beta chains presented below share a single source sample, sequenced in a study of T cells after yellow fever vaccination. Each CDR3 protein is one row after TCRdb ran MiXCR on the 5' RACE reads. This repertoire shows 120,000 or so distinct CDR3 sequences, roughly 15% found once; its top ten account for roughly 45%. The sample here was CD8+ T cells sorted from PBMCs, taken 5 days after the yellow fever booster vaccination. Source of these receptors: a man aged 18 to 35 who received the YFV17D yellow fever vaccine.

This clonotype was detected a few times. V and J are TRBV7-8 and TRBJ2-2; D is ambiguous. This CDR3 region has 13 residues. The ends were cut back, 8 bases at V and 2 bases at J, with 9 bases in the middle. The germline V gene encodes CDR1 SGHVS and CDR2 FQNEAQ. CDR3 protein: CASLPDNTGELFF. CDR3 bases: TGTGCCAGCTTGCCGGATAACACCGGGGAGCTGTTTTTT.

This chain links TRBV19 with TRBJ2-5, with 7 bases aligning to TRBD1. CDR3 length: 17 residues. The ends lost 5 bases at V and 4 bases at J; junction bases unmatched: 16. The germline CDR1 and CDR2 sequences are LNHDA and SQIVND (reference sequence). The CDR3 region is CASSSTFGQADGETQYF. In DNA form, the CDR3 reads TGTGCCAGTAGTTCAACGTTCGGACAGGCCGATGGAGAGACCCAGTACTTC.

CDR3 sequence: CASSVVPGSSYEQYF. The CDR3 region has the DNA TGTGCCAGCAGCGTAGTGCCGGGGTCCTCCTACGAGCAGTACTTC. The chain links TRBV9 to TRBJ2-7, with D possibly TRBD2 on 5 matching bases. CDR1 is SGDLS and CDR2 is YYNGEE in the germline V gene. This CDR3 has 15 amino acids. Trimming left V 0 bases short and J 0 bases short, with 10 bases between.

The rearrangement uses TRBV20-1 and TRBJ1-2; D gene ambiguous. V was clipped by 3 bases and J by 3 bases, with 14 bases between them. The CDR3 loop spans 14 amino acids. The germline V gene has CDR1 DFQATT and CDR2 SNEGSKA (reference sequence). The CDR3 is CSARAYGVDYGYTF. DNA for the CDR3: TGCAGTGCTAGGGCGTACGGAGTTGACTATGGCTACACCTTC.

The chain joins TRBV4-3 to TRBJ1-2; no clear D. This CDR3 region has 16 residues. V was shortened by 1 base and J by 6 bases, with 18 bases between the two germline ends. Germline lookup yields CDR1 LGHNA and CDR2 YSLEER. CDR3 nucleotide sequence: TGCGCCAGCAGCCAAGTCCAGCTGCCCCGGCTCGATGGCTACACCTTC. Protein sequence: CASSQVQLPRLDGYTF.

This clonotype was counted a few times. This rearrangement joins TRBV20-1 to TRBJ1-5; TRBD1 is a possible D gene (6 bases). Trimming pared 1 base from V and 3 bases from J, leaving 16 bases between. Per the germline V gene, CDR1 is DFQATT and CDR2 is SNEGSKA (reference sequence). The CDR3 runs to 16 residues. The CDR3 region has the DNA TGCAGTGCTAGAGGTGCCCGAGGGGGTCCCAATCAGCCCCAGCATTTT. Protein product: CSARGARGGPNQPQHF.

The V and J genes are TRBV4-2 and TRBJ2-7; 11 nucleotides line up with TRBD2. Germline V CDR1 and CDR2: LGHNA, YNFKEQ. V was clipped by 0 bases and J by 2 bases; unmatched bases: 0. The CDR3 runs to 15 residues. CDR3 amino acids: CASSQDSGGAYEQYF. The CDR3 DNA reads TGTGCCAGCAGCCAAGATAGCGGGGGGGCCTACGAGCAGTACTTC.

The chain couples TRBV28 to TRBJ2-7; 9 bases match TRBD2. Germline CDR1 reads MDHEN; CDR2 reads SYDVKM. V dropped 3 bases and J dropped 4; count of bases not matched to a gene: 1. This CDR3 spans 13 amino acids. CDR3 sequence reads: CASSFSGSYEQYV. As DNA, the CDR3 is TGTGCCAGCAGTTTTAGCGGGAGTTACGAGCAGTACGTC.

This chain links TRBV7-9 with TRBJ1-3; maybe TRBD1 (6 bases). Germline values: CDR1 SEHNR, CDR2 FQNEAQ (reference sequence). Trimming removed 4 bases from V and 6 bases from J, with 16 bases in between. The CDR3 is 15 amino acids. CDR3 region: CASSSDRFTPNTIYF. CDR3 nucleotides: TGTGCCAGCAGCTCCGACAGGTTTACCCCAAACACCATATATTTT.

This clonotype was detected many times. The V call is TRBV9, the J call TRBJ2-1; no firm D call. V was pared by 0 bases and J by 0 bases, with 10 bases between. There are 16 residues in the CDR3. CDR1 is SGDLS and CDR2 is YYNGEE in the germline V gene. CDR3 DNA sequence: TGTGCCAGCAGCGTAGATGGCGAGAGCTCCTACAATGAGCAGTTCTTC. Amino acid sequence: CASSVDGESSYNEQFF.

This clonotype occurred a few times. V usage is TRBV10-2 and J usage is TRBJ2-5; the D gene is possibly TRBD1 (6 bases). The V and J ends lost 2 bases and 7 bases respectively, with 8 bases between them. In germline, CDR1 is WSHSY, CDR2 SAAADI. This CDR3 is built from 12 residues. CDR3 protein: CASSEARGTQYF. In DNA, the CDR3 is TGCGCCAGCAGTGAGGCCAGGGGGACCCAGTACTTC.

This clonotype was found a few times. This sequence joins TRBV24-1 and TRBJ1-1; unclear D gene. Looked up from germline, CDR1 is KGHDR and CDR2 is SFDVKD. The V end lost 3 bases, the J end lost 7 bases, and 8 bases lay between the germline ends. There are 12 residues in the CDR3. In DNA, the CDR3 is TGTGCCACCAGTGATGGTCTAGGTGAAGCTTTCTTT. Amino acids: CATSDGLGEAFF.

There are a few counts of this clonotype. The chain couples TRBV2 to TRBJ2-7, with D unclear. V was cut by 8 bases and J by 0 bases, with 8 bases left in between. The CDR3 covers 12 residues. Germline CDR1 and CDR2: SNHLY and FYNNEI. The CDR3 region is CASRRTSYEQYF. The CDR3 nucleotides read TGTGCCAGCCGCCGGACCTCCTACGAGCAGTACTTC.

The chain employs TRBV27 and TRBJ2-3, with a tentative D call TRBD1 (6 bases). The CDR3 runs 17 residues. With 2 bases removed from V and 0 bases from J, the gap between germline ends came to 15 bases. The germline V gene encodes CDR1 MNHEY and CDR2 SMNVEV (reference sequence). CDR3 loop: CASSLTSRTASTDTQYF. CDR3 nucleotides: TGTGCCAGCAGTTTAACGTCCCGGACAGCTAGCACAGATACGCAGTATTTT.

This clonotype occurred a few times. The chain carries TRBV7-3 and TRBJ2-3; 10 bases are a match to TRBD1. CDR1 is SGHTA and CDR2 is FQGTGA in the germline V gene. This CDR3 spans 16 amino acids. The junction had 1 base not matched to a gene; V was cut back by 0 bases and J by 1 base. This chain's CDR3 is CASSLTGTGGTDTQYF. The CDR3 DNA is TGTGCCAGCAGCTTAACAGGGACAGGGGGCACAGATACGCAGTATTTT.

This clonotype was seen only a few times. The V call is TRBV4-2, the J call TRBJ1-1, with no clear D. The CDR3 contains 12 residues. Germline CDR1 LGHNA, CDR2 YNFKEQ. The V end lost 0 bases, the J end lost 7 bases, and 6 bases lay between the germline ends. CDR3 loop: CASSQEGGEAFF. The CDR3 DNA follows: TGTGCCAGCAGCCAAGAAGGAGGTGAAGCTTTCTTT.

This clonotype was picked up many times. This chain links TRBV6-5 with TRBJ2-7; 10 nucleotides agree with TRBD1. The CDR3 runs 15 residues. The germline V gene encodes CDR1 MNHEY and CDR2 SVGAGI. The J segment lost 3 bases and the V segment lost 0 bases, leaving 2 bases of the junction unmatched. CDR3 sequence: CASSYSGTGVYEQYF. The CDR3 DNA follows: TGTGCCAGCAGTTACTCGGGGACAGGGGTCTACGAGCAGTACTTC.

The chain combines TRBV7-9 with TRBJ2-2, with unresolved D. The germline CDR1 and CDR2 sequences are SEHNR and FQNEAQ (reference sequence). The CDR3 covers 14 residues. The V end lost 2 bases, the J end lost 6 bases, and 10 bases lay between the germline ends. The DNA of the CDR3 is TGTGCCAGCAGCTTATTAATTGTTGCCGGGGAGCTGTTTTTT. Protein sequence: CASSLLIVAGELFF.

The genes are TRBV5-1 and TRBJ2-5, with 7 nucleotides matching TRBD2. Germline CDR1 SGHRS, CDR2 YFSETQ. The trim removed 2 bases at V and 3 bases at J, leaving 7 bases unmatched. This CDR3 region has 15 residues. For the CDR3, the DNA is TGCGCCAGCAGCTTCGGCGGGGGAGATAAAGAGACCCAGTACTTC. It translates to CASSFGGGDKETQYF.

The rearrangement joins TRBV5-1 to TRBJ2-5; 7 nucleotides agree with TRBD1. The CDR3 extends over 14 amino acids. Per the germline V gene, CDR1 is SGHRS and CDR2 is YFSETQ. J gave up 1 base and V 4 bases, and 4 bases lay outside the gene matches. CDR3: CASSHYRGQETQYF. CDR3 in DNA: TGCGCCAGCAGCCATTACAGGGGCCAAGAGACCCAGTACTTC.

There are a few counts of this clonotype. The chain links TRBV5-1 to TRBJ2-3; D is perhaps TRBD2 (6 bases). This CDR3 region has 13 residues. Per the germline V gene, CDR1 is SGHRS and CDR2 is YFSETQ. Trimming removed 5 bases at V and 3 bases at J, with 10 bases between. This CDR3 reads CASRASGTDTQYF. The CDR3 nucleotides are TGCGCCAGCAGGGCAAGCGGGACAGATACGCAGTATTTT. Together with reference TRBV5-1 and TRBJ2-3, the CDR3 gives the full variable domain: KAGVTQTPRYLIKTRGQQVTLSCSPISGHRSVSWYQQTPGQGLQFLFEYFSETQRNKGNFPGRFSGRQFSNSRSEMNVSTLELGDSALYLCASRASGTDTQYFGPGTRLTVL.

This sequence joins TRBV5-1 and TRBJ2-1; the D call may be TRBD1 or TRBD2 (5 bases each). Germline-derived CDR1 and CDR2 are SGHRS and YFSETQ. V was shortened by 1 base and J by 9 bases, with 14 bases between the two germline ends. The CDR3 has 14 amino acids. The CDR3 loop is CASSLRDAPREQFF. The DNA of the CDR3 is TGCGCCAGCAGCTTGAGGGACGCCCCCCGTGAGCAGTTCTTC.

The chain combines TRBV7-2 with TRBJ2-5; no reliable D call. The V and J ends lost 3 bases and 5 bases respectively, with 10 bases between them. This CDR3 region has 13 residues. Germline CDR1 reads SGHTA; CDR2 reads FQGNSA. The CDR3 DNA sequence: TGTGCCAGCAGCTTCTTGGAGCCGGAGACCCAGTACTTC. Protein: CASSFLEPETQYF. Filled out from reference TRBV7-2 and TRBJ2-5, the complete variable domain reads GAGVSQSPSNKVTEKGKDVELRCDPISGHTALYWYRQSLGQGLEFLIYFQGNSAPDKSGLPSDRFSAERTGGSVSTLTIQRTQQEDSAVYLCASSFLEPETQYFGPGTRLLVL.

This clonotype appeared a few times. The chain uses TRBV6-5 and TRBJ2-1; the match to TRBD2 covers 8 bases. This CDR3 has 15 amino acids. J lost 7 bases, V lost 5 bases, and 10 bases had no gene match. Germline V lookup: CDR1 MNHEY, CDR2 SVGAGI. The CDR3 protein is CASSQGTSRGNEQFF. Here the CDR3 DNA reads TGTGCCAGCAGTCAAGGGACTAGTCGAGGGAATGAGCAGTTCTTC.

This clonotype was seen a handful of times. The V gene is TRBV4-2, the J gene TRBJ1-5, with D perhaps TRBD1 (5 bases). This CDR3 region has 16 residues. Deletions cut 4 bases from V and 2 bases from J, with 15 bases between. Per germline, CDR1 LGHNA and CDR2 YNFKEQ. The chain's CDR3 is CASSPDGPGGNQPQHF. The CDR3 coding sequence is TGTGCCAGCAGCCCGGACGGCCCGGGGGGCAATCAGCCCCAGCATTTT.

This clonotype was picked up a small number of times. The chain combines TRBV15 with TRBJ1-6; D perhaps matches TRBD1 (5 bases). The CDR3 loop spans 13 amino acids. Germline CDR1 is LNHNV and CDR2 is YYDKDF (reference sequence). Trimming removed 5 bases from V and 9 bases from J, with 11 bases in between. In DNA, the CDR3 is TGTGCCACCAGCTCCCGGAGGGGTTCACCCCTCCACTTT. It is translated as CATSSRRGSPLHF.

This clonotype was observed at least ten times. The chain recombines TRBV3-1 with TRBJ2-5, with TRBD1 as a possible D gene (5 bases). The CDR3 covers 15 residues. Trimming took 0 bases from V and 3 from J, leaving 11 bases between them. The germline V gene has CDR1 LGHDT and CDR2 YNNKEL (reference sequence). The CDR3 DNA sequence: TGTGCCAGCAGCCAAGATTCAGGGTTTAAAGAGACCCAGTACTTC. Residues: CASSQDSGFKETQYF.

This clonotype has just a few counts. V is TRBV6-4 and J is TRBJ2-3; no firm D call. CDR1 and CDR2 (germline): MRHNA, SNTAGT. The CDR3 contains 13 residues. Between the trimmed V and J ends, which lost 8 bases and 1 base, there was a span of 10 bases. The CDR3 nucleotides read TGTGCCAGCCTTCCCGTTCGCACAGATACGCAGTATTTT. Residues: CASLPVRTDTQYF.

CDR3 protein: CASNWGQANTEAFF. In DNA, the CDR3 is TGTGCCAGCAATTGGGGACAGGCGAACACTGAAGCTTTCTTT. The V and J genes are TRBV6-2 or TRBV6-3 and TRBJ1-1, with 8 bases fitting TRBD1. The trim removed 7 bases at V and 1 base at J, leaving 5 bases unmatched. Germline V lookup: CDR1 MNHEY, CDR2 SVGEGT. The length of the CDR3 is 14 residues.

This clonotype was seen a handful of times. The chain combines TRBV30 with TRBJ2-7; either TRBD1 or TRBD2 may supply D (5 bases each). V dropped 1 base and J dropped 4 bases, with 8 bases sitting between them. Germline CDR1 and CDR2: GTSNPN and SVGIG (reference sequence). CDR3 size: 12 residues. CDR3 DNA: TGTGCCTGGAGTGGGGACGGATACGAGCAGTACTTC. This encodes CAWSGDGYEQYF.